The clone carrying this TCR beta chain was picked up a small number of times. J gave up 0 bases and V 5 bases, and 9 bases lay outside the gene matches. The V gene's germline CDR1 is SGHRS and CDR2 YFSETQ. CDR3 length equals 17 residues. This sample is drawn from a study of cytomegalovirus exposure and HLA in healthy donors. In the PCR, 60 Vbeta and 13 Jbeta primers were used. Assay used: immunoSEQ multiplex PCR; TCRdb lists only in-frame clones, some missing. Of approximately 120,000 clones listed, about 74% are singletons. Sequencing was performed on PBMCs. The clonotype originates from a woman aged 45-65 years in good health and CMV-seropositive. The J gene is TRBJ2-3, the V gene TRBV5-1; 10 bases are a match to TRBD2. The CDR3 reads CASSNSGGGTSTDTQYF. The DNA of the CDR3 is TGCGCCAGCAGTAACAGCGGGGGGGGAACTAGCACAGATACGCAGTATTTT.